Shown below are 6 T cell receptor beta chains from a single sample sequenced in a study of CD8 T cells in ankylosing spondylitis. Study findings and constraints: Roughly eight highly homologous variants made up a TCR beta motif that seemed to typify ankylosing spondylitis blood.

A single record per CDR3 protein comes from TCRdb applying MiXCR to the 5' RACE reads. The sample lists about 840,000 distinct CDR3 sequences; around 11% were seen once. These receptors lack a known antigen. What was sequenced was blood, either unsorted or a sorted T cell fraction (not recorded which). All receptors come from a male donor with ankylosing spondylitis.

V and J are TRBV7-2 and TRBJ2-1; TRBD1 aligns across 9 bases. Germline values: CDR1 SGHTA, CDR2 FQGNSA. This CDR3 contains 16 residues. J was trimmed by 3 bases and V by 4 bases; bases with no gene match: 7. This CDR3 is CASSSTGGSIYNEQFF. CDR3 bases: TGTGCCAGCAGCTCTACAGGGGGCTCTATCTACAATGAGCAGTTCTTC.

The chain links TRBV7-2 to TRBJ2-6, with a tentative D call TRBD1 (6 bases). Germline CDR1 and CDR2: SGHTA and FQGNSA. CDR3 length equals 16 residues. Between the trimmed V and J ends, which lost 0 bases and 2 bases, there was a span of 8 bases. This CDR3 reads CASSLAQGPGANVLTF. In DNA, the CDR3 is TGTGCCAGCAGCTTAGCGCAGGGGCCTGGGGCCAACGTCCTGACTTTC. Using reference TRBV7-2 and TRBJ2-6 for the parts outside the CDR3, the full variable domain is GAGVSQSPSNKVTEKGKDVELRCDPISGHTALYWYRQSLGQGLEFLIYFQGNSAPDKSGLPSDRFSAERTGGSVSTLTIQRTQQEDSAVYLCASSLAQGPGANVLTFGAGSRLTVL.

This clonotype appeared a few times. The chain links TRBV5-1 to TRBJ2-1, with a tentative D call TRBD2 (5 bases). CDR1 and CDR2 from the germline V gene are SGHRS and YFSETQ. Deletions cut 4 bases from V and 0 bases from J, with 17 bases between. This CDR3 has 17 residues. Written as DNA, the CDR3 is TGCGCCAGCAGCCCGCTGATTAGCGTCAGCTCCTACAATGAGCAGTTCTTC. Translating it yields CASSPLISVSSYNEQFF.

This clonotype has at least ten counts. The V gene is TRBV12-3 or TRBV12-4, the J gene TRBJ1-2, with a tentative D call TRBD1 (5 bases). The CDR3 runs 14 residues. V shed 6 bases and J shed 4 bases, with 15 bases lying between them. The CDR3 bases are TGTGCCAGCAGCCCAGCCCCAGGGAGCTATGGCTACACCTTC. Encoded protein: CASSPAPGSYGYTF.

The chain employs TRBV5-6 and TRBJ2-1, with 8 bases matching TRBD1. Germline CDR1 reads SGHDT; CDR2 reads YYEEEE. The CDR3 is made up of 15 amino acids. After removal of 8 bases from V and 0 bases from J, the junction contained 7 bases not matched to a gene. The DNA of the CDR3 is TGTGCCAGTTATACAGGGGGGAGCTCCTACAATGAGCAGTTCTTC. Residues: CASYTGGSSYNEQFF.

Only a few counts were recorded for this clonotype. The chain couples TRBV30 to TRBJ1-1; tentatively, D is TRBD1 (6 bases). V dropped 0 bases and J dropped 6 bases, with 17 bases sitting between them. This CDR3 comprises 15 residues. Germline assignment: CDR1 GTSNPN and CDR2 SVGIG (reference sequence). The CDR3 DNA sequence: TGTGCCTGGAGTGTACTCGGCAGGGGAGGAGCTGAAGCTTTCTTT. It specifies CAWSVLGRGGAEAFF.